These T cell receptor beta chains were read from a single sample in a study of blood T cell repertoires in COVID-19. Sequencing was performed with immunoSEQ multiplex PCR; in TCRdb, only in-frame clones are kept and a portion is missing. The sample gives under 150,000 clones, approximately 86% of which show up once; less than 7% is in the top ten. Specimen: PBMCs or T cells enriched from blood (not recorded which). The source of these receptors is a woman aged 40 to 55 who had recovered from COVID-19. The CDR3 runs from the conserved cysteine through the conserved F or W. A D gene is named only where the DNA matches it firmly. The size entry is marked missing in some rows and otherwise reads once, few, many or a size class.

j_call clone_size v_call d_call cdr3_aa cdr3_nt
TRBJ2-3 NA TRBV19 NA CASSIGLNTDTQYF TGTGCCAGTAGTATCGGACTTAACACAGATACGCAGTATTTT
TRBJ1-5 NA TRBV9 NA CASSPQGNSNQPQHF TGTGCCAGCAGCCCCCAGGGTAATAGCAATCAGCCCCAGCATTTT
TRBJ2-1 NA TRBV7-3 TRBD1 CASSSGTGGHEQFF TGTGCCAGCAGCTCCGGGACAGGGGGCCATGAGCAGTTCTTC
TRBJ2-1 NA TRBV25-1 NA CASSGTSYNEQFF TGTGCCAGCAGTGGTACTAGCTACAATGAGCAGTTCTTC
TRBJ1-2 NA TRBV29-1 NA CSVSGVNYGYTF TGCAGCGTTTCAGGGGTGAACTATGGCTACACCTTC
TRBJ1-1 once TRBV2 NA CASNKDRNTEAFF TGTGCCAGCAATAAGGACAGGAACACTGAAGCTTTCTTT
TRBJ1-2 NA TRBV9 TRBD1 CASSTPREGAVNYGYTF TGTGCCAGCTCGACCCCCCGCGAGGGGGCAGTTAACTATGGCTACACCTTC
TRBJ1-1 NA TRBV9 NA CASSRGTEAFF TGTGCCAGCAGTCGGGGTACTGAAGCTTTCTTT
TRBJ2-5 NA TRBV11-1 NA CASSSTRDIRETQYF TGTGCCAGCAGCTCTACCCGGGACATAAGAGAGACCCAGTACTTC
TRBJ2-2 once TRBV2 TRBD2 CASSALAGGTGELFF TGTGCCAGCAGCGCCCTAGCGGGCGGGACCGGGGAGCTGTTTTTT
TRBJ2-6 NA TRBV18 NA CASSPVQGMDVLTF TGTGCCAGCTCACCTGTACAGGGAATGGACGTCCTGACTTTC
TRBJ1-1 once TRBV4-1 NA CASKGEVNTEAFF TGCGCCAGCAAGGGGGAAGTGAACACTGAAGCTTTCTTT
TRBJ2-3 NA TRBV2 TRBD1 CASSADRGTTDTQYF TGTGCCAGCTCTGCGGACAGGGGAACCACAGATACGCAGTATTTT
TRBJ2-3 NA TRBV9 TRBD1 CASSVGGGQGAFAQYF TGTGCCAGCAGCGTAGGTGGGGGACAGGGGGCGTTCGCGCAGTATTTT
TRBJ1-6 NA TRBV2 NA CASSEGSSPLHF TGTGCCAGCAGTGAGGGGAGTTCACCCCTCCACTTT
TRBJ1-2 NA TRBV30 TRBD1 CAWSGQVGYTF TGTGCCTGGAGCGGACAGGTCGGCTACACCTTC
TRBJ1-5 NA TRBV4-1 NA CASSQYAAGMDSNQPQHF TGCGCCAGCAGCCAATATGCCGCGGGGATGGATAGCAATCAGCCCCAGCATTTT
TRBJ1-2 NA TRBV6-5 TRBD1 CASSYSQDRGDGYTF TGTGCCAGCAGTTACTCGCAGGACAGGGGAGATGGCTACACCTTC
TRBJ1-2 NA TRBV10-3 TRBD1 CAISGGTGRYGYTF TGTGCCATCAGTGGGGGGACAGGGCGCTATGGCTACACCTTC
TRBJ1-5 NA TRBV27 TRBD1 CASRRTGEIYSNQPQHF TGTGCCAGCAGGAGGACAGGAGAAATCTATAGCAATCAGCCCCAGCATTTT
TRBJ1-1 NA TRBV5-1 TRBD1 CASSLRGQGNTEAFF TGCGCCAGCAGCCTGAGGGGACAGGGGAACACTGAAGCTTTCTTT
TRBJ1-1 NA TRBV7-9 NA CASSLGAVNTEAFF TGTGCCAGCAGCTTAGGGGCCGTGAACACTGAAGCTTTCTTT